Sequencing of this TCR beta chain was carried out in a study of Graves' ophthalmopathy and Graves' hyperthyroidism. The ends were cut back, 5 bases at V and 1 base at J, with 9 bases in the middle. The CDR3 contains 14 residues. Germline values: CDR1 MGHDK, CDR2 SYGVNS. The authors defined stable hyperthyroidism as no ophthalmopathy within 18 months of follow-up. PBMCs had their origin in fresh peripheral blood (more than 9.5 ml). This clonotype was detected ten times or more. Its antigen is as yet unknown. RNA transcripts served as template for amplifying TCR beta CDR3 sequences. First-round RT-PCR relied on HTBI primers, and a second-round multiplex PCR came next. One entry per CDR3 protein, called by TCRdb with MiXCR from the multiplex PCR reads. This repertoire shows about 400,000 distinct CDR3 sequences, 15% found once; its top ten account for roughly 7%. Study-wide results and limits: Ophthalmopathy progression was predicted by the model at approximately 70% sensitivity and approximately 72% specificity.

The sequenced sample consisted of peripheral blood. The rearrangement joins TRBV25-1 to TRBJ1-5; unclear D gene. The clonotype originates from a woman between 18 and 29 years old with stable Graves' hyperthyroidism. Here the CDR3 DNA reads TGTGCCAGCAGTCTCCCCGGGAGCAATCAGCCCCAGCATTTT. Encoded protein: CASSLPGSNQPQHF.